This T cell receptor (beta chain) was recorded in a study of cytomegalovirus exposure and HLA in healthy donors. Overall study context: Among around 180 million T cells, an earlier analysis found 90 million to 130 million unique TCR beta sequences. Researchers found that 81% of 398 genotyped donors fell within the Caucasian-associated ancestry cluster. Findings and caveats of the study: In vitro, a few CMV-associated chains proved specific for CMV antigens. Analyses of presence/absence relied on an assumption of roughly uniform sequencing depth across donors.

Primers: 60 Vbeta forward and 13 Jbeta reverse. TCRdb's copy holds only in-frame clones and misses some; the assay was immunoSEQ multiplex PCR. The sample carries some 160,000 clones, about 82% recorded once. Germline V gene sequence: CDR1 SGHVS, CDR2 FQNEAQ. The CDR3 runs 16 residues. V lost 5 bases to trimming and J lost 5 bases; unmatched junction nucleotides: 12. As for this clone: The antigen remains undetermined.

This sequence originates from a male donor in good health and CMV-seronegative. Specimen: PBMCs. The V call is TRBV7-8, the J call TRBJ2-5, with TRBD1 identical over 9 bases. The CDR3 DNA reads as TGTGCCAGCAGCCCACACCGACAGGGGGTATACGAGACCCAGTACTTC. Amino acids: CASSPHRQGVYETQYF.